These T cell receptor beta chains were read from a single sample in a study of CD8 T cells in ankylosing spondylitis. A single record per CDR3 protein comes from TCRdb applying MiXCR to the 5' RACE reads. The profile shows 500,000 to 550,000 distinct CDR3 sequences, more than 9.5% of them singletons. The sequenced sample consisted of blood, either unsorted or a sorted T cell fraction (not recorded which). The receptors here all came from a male donor with ankylosing spondylitis. Each CDR3 is given with its conserved first and last residue. D genes are given only for firm matches. The size field is filled for only some rows; it gives once, few, many or a size class.

v_gene	d_gene	j_gene	abundance	CDR3aa	CDR3nt
TRBV6-1	TRBD2	TRBJ2-4	-	CASRRGLAGGPENIQYF	TGTGCCAGCAGGAGGGGACTAGCGGGAGGGCCGGAAAACATTCAGTACTTC
TRBV6-1	TRBD2	TRBJ2-5	-	CASTRTVAGFQETQYF	TGTGCCAGCACCAGAACGGTAGCGGGCTTCCAAGAGACCCAGTACTTC
TRBV5-1	-	TRBJ1-2	few	CASSLDGRYTF	TGCGCCAGCAGCCTGGACGGACGCTACACCTTC
TRBV7-2	-	TRBJ1-2	-	CASSFSWPYGYTF	TGTGCCAGCAGCTTTTCCTGGCCCTATGGCTACACCTTC
TRBV7-6	-	TRBJ1-3	few	CASSLIASGNTIYF	TGTGCCAGCAGCTTAATCGCCTCTGGAAACACCATATATTTT
TRBV7-9	-	TRBJ1-1	few	CASSPGRLSNTEAFF	TGTGCCAGCAGCCCCGGCCGGCTCAGTAACACTGAAGCTTTCTTT
TRBV7-9	TRBD1	TRBJ1-4	few	CASSRDRVSANEKLFF	TGTGCCAGCAGCCGCGACAGGGTTTCGGCTAATGAAAAACTGTTTTTT
TRBV29-1	-	TRBJ2-2	many	CSVEVPTSNSGELFF	TGCAGCGTTGAAGTCCCCACCTCGAATTCCGGGGAGCTGTTTTTT
TRBV20-1	-	TRBJ1-1	-	CSANDRPMDAFF	TGCAGTGCTAACGACAGGCCGATGGACGCTTTCTTT
TRBV20-1	-	TRBJ1-5	-	CSARDRVNSNQPQHF	TGCAGTGCTAGAGACAGGGTCAATAGCAATCAGCCCCAGCATTTT
TRBV20-1	TRBD2	TRBJ2-3	-	CSAGGLAGEMDTQYF	TGCAGTGCGGGGGGACTAGCGGGAGAAATGGATACGCAGTATTTT
TRBV7-9	TRBD2	TRBJ2-1	many	CASSPGKRGYNEQFF	TGTGCCAGCAGCCCCGGGAAGCGGGGTTACAATGAGCAGTTCTTC
TRBV18	-	TRBJ1-3	many	CASSTNTGISGNTIYF	TGTGCCAGCTCAACTAATACAGGGATCTCTGGAAACACCATATATTTT
TRBV24-1	TRBD2	TRBJ2-3	many	CATSDPTSGRADTQYF	TGTGCCACCAGTGATCCGACTAGCGGGAGGGCTGATACGCAGTATTTT
TRBV20-1	TRBD2	TRBJ2-1	-	CSARIAGTYNEQFF	TGCAGTGCCCGGATAGCGGGGACCTACAATGAGCAGTTCTTC
TRBV20-1	-	TRBJ2-5	-	CSARPPGWETQYF	TGCAGTGCTAGACCCCCGGGGTGGGAGACCCAGTACTTC
TRBV30	TRBD2	TRBJ2-3	-	CAWERLAGITDTQYF	TGTGCCTGGGAAAGACTAGCGGGGATCACAGATACGCAGTATTTT
TRBV30	-	TRBJ2-1	few	CAWRRPPAEQFF	TGTGCCTGGAGACGCCCTCCCGCCGAGCAGTTCTTC
TRBV29-1	-	TRBJ1-2	-	CSVLLPGSHGYTF	TGCAGCGTTCTCCTTCCAGGGAGCCATGGCTACACCTTC
TRBV20-1	TRBD1	TRBJ2-5	many	CSAPTGGMETQYF	TGCAGTGCCCCAACAGGGGGAATGGAGACCCAGTACTTC
TRBV7-6	TRBD1	TRBJ2-5	-	CASSLGDSEKVETQYF	TGTGCCAGCAGCTTAGGGGACAGCGAAAAGGTGGAGACCCAGTACTTC
TRBV5-1	-	TRBJ2-6	many	CASSLSPGANVLTF	TGCGCCAGCAGCTTGAGCCCTGGGGCCAACGTCCTGACTTTC
TRBV29-1	-	TRBJ2-7	many	CSVAMDSQKQYF	TGCAGCGTCGCCATGGACAGTCAAAAGCAGTACTTC
TRBV12-3/TRBV12-4	-	TRBJ1-2	many	CASSPIGQPYGYTF	TGTGCCAGCAGTCCCATTGGACAGCCATATGGCTACACCTTC
TRBV20-1	-	TRBJ2-1	-	CSASGRRNEQFF	TGCAGTGCCAGTGGTAGGAGAAATGAGCAGTTCTTC
TRBV12-3/TRBV12-4	-	TRBJ1-6	few	CASSVKQGSSYNSPLHF	TGTGCCAGCAGTGTAAAGCAGGGTAGCTCCTATAATTCACCCCTCCACTTT
TRBV12-3/TRBV12-4	-	TRBJ1-6	many	CASSPQGGNSPLHF	TGTGCCAGCAGCCCCCAGGGTGGTAATTCACCCCTCCACTTT
TRBV29-1	-	TRBJ2-6	many	CSEETYSGANVLTF	TGCAGCGAAGAGACCTACTCTGGGGCCAACGTCCTGACTTTC
TRBV5-5	-	TRBJ1-3	-	CASSLEGISGNTIYF	TGTGCCAGCAGCTTGGAGGGCATCTCTGGAAACACCATATATTTT
TRBV20-1	-	TRBJ2-1	many	CSALTINEQFF	TGCAGTGCCTTGACTATCAATGAGCAGTTCTTC
TRBV6-1	TRBD2	TRBJ2-1	many	CASIAGGLNEQFF	TGTGCCAGTATAGCGGGAGGACTTAATGAGCAGTTCTTC
TRBV7-9	-	TRBJ2-1	few	CASSSGVPWNEQFF	TGTGCCAGCAGCTCCGGGGTCCCATGGAATGAGCAGTTCTTC
TRBV15	TRBD1	TRBJ1-1	-	CATSRAGTGLMNTEAFF	TGTGCCACCAGCAGAGCGGGGACAGGTCTTATGAACACTGAAGCTTTCTTT
TRBV5-1	TRBD2	TRBJ2-3	few	CASRSGLAGPDTQYF	TGCGCCAGCAGATCGGGACTAGCGGGGCCAGATACGCAGTATTTT
TRBV5-1	-	TRBJ1-1	-	CASSSAWGNTEAFF	TGCGCCAGCAGCTCGGCATGGGGGAACACTGAAGCTTTCTTT
TRBV5-1	TRBD2	TRBJ2-2	-	CASSPRTSGSGGNTGELFF	TGCGCCAGCAGCCCACGGACTAGCGGGAGTGGAGGGAACACCGGGGAGCTGTTTTTT
TRBV7-9	TRBD2	TRBJ2-5	few	CASRSGLAGGRVETQYF	TGTGCCAGCAGATCGGGACTAGCGGGAGGACGAGTCGAGACCCAGTACTTC
TRBV27	-	TRBJ1-2	-	CASSLRGSRAGNYGYTF	TGTGCCAGCAGTTTAAGGGGAAGCAGGGCGGGTAACTATGGCTACACCTTC
TRBV29-1	-	TRBJ1-1	-	CSVAGERRYTEAFF	TGCAGCGTCGCAGGGGAGCGGAGGTACACTGAAGCTTTCTTT
TRBV29-1	TRBD2	TRBJ2-1	many	CSAPRGAGGYNEQFF	TGCAGCGCCCCAAGGGGAGCGGGAGGATACAATGAGCAGTTCTTC
TRBV2	-	TRBJ2-3	-	CASSVTTGTQYF	TGTGCCAGCAGTGTGACAACGGGTACGCAGTATTTT
TRBV2	-	TRBJ2-5	few	CASSEAWVGETQYF	TGTGCCAGCAGTGAAGCGTGGGTCGGAGAGACCCAGTACTTC
TRBV12-3/TRBV12-4	-	TRBJ1-5	-	CASSPRTTDQPQHF	TGTGCCAGCAGTCCGAGGACCACGGATCAGCCCCAGCATTTT
TRBV15	TRBD2	TRBJ2-3	few	CATSRDRAGGDTQYF	TGTGCCACCAGCAGAGATAGAGCGGGAGGAGATACGCAGTATTTT
TRBV6-5	-	TRBJ2-3	-	CASSFSEIGTDTQYF	TGTGCCAGCAGTTTTAGCGAAATCGGCACAGATACGCAGTATTTT
TRBV20-1	TRBD1	TRBJ2-7	-	CSARITGESRYEQYF	TGCAGTGCTAGGATTACAGGGGAGTCCCGCTACGAGCAGTACTTC
TRBV2	-	TRBJ2-5	many	CASTTAGQSQYF	TGTGCCAGCACCACCGCGGGACAATCCCAGTACTTC
TRBV12-3/TRBV12-4	-	TRBJ1-2	-	CASSSSGYYGYTF	TGTGCCAGCAGTTCATCTGGGTACTATGGCTACACCTTC
TRBV10-3	-	TRBJ2-2	-	CAISEGRAYTGELFF	TGTGCCATCAGTGAAGGAAGGGCCTACACCGGGGAGCTGTTTTTT
TRBV3-1	-	TRBJ2-1	-	CATRGGSHYNEQFF	TGTGCCACCCGAGGGGGGAGCCACTACAATGAGCAGTTCTTC
TRBV7-8	-	TRBJ2-1	-	CASSRRGGGLGEQFF	TGTGCCAGCAGCCGGAGGGGGGGAGGGCTAGGTGAGCAGTTCTTC
TRBV7-8	-	TRBJ1-5	few	CASNLVHYSNQPQHF	TGTGCCAGCAACTTAGTACACTATAGCAATCAGCCCCAGCATTTT
TRBV3-1	TRBD1	TRBJ2-1	-	CASSPVLQGQQNEQFF	TGTGCCAGCAGCCCGGTCCTACAGGGGCAGCAGAATGAGCAGTTCTTC
TRBV20-1	TRBD1	TRBJ2-4	-	CSTTGGYF	TGCAGCACTACAGGGGGGTACTTC
TRBV7-6	-	TRBJ1-3	-	CASSSQNSGSGNTIYF	TGTGCCAGCAGCTCGCAAAACAGTGGCTCTGGAAACACCATATATTTT
TRBV6-1	-	TRBJ1-1	few	CASRDQGGQGTEAFF	TGTGCCAGCAGGGACCAGGGAGGGCAGGGCACTGAAGCTTTCTTT
TRBV7-7	-	TRBJ2-2	few	CASSSGLTPGELFF	TGTGCCAGCAGCTCTGGACTCACCCCGGGGGAGCTGTTTTTT
TRBV30	-	TRBJ1-2	-	CAWSVRRNGYTF	TGTGCCTGGAGTGTACGGAGGAACGGCTACACCTTC
TRBV6-6	-	TRBJ1-1	-	CASSYSNPEAFF	TGTGCCAGCAGTTACTCGAACCCTGAAGCTTTCTTT